Sequencing of this TCR beta chain was carried out in a study of blood T cell repertoires in COVID-19. The data were produced by immunoSEQ multiplex PCR, yet TCRdb's version contains in-frame clones alone and is incomplete. The table lists 200,000 to 250,000 clones, roughly 85% of them singletons. V shed 1 base and J shed 1 base, with 13 bases lying between them. Per the germline V gene, CDR1 is LGHNA and CDR2 is YNFKEQ. This CDR3 comprises 16 residues. The sample was PBMCs or T cells enriched from blood (not recorded which). The chain has TRBV4-2 and TRBJ1-1; TRBD1 might be the D (6 bases). The source of this sequence is a man aged 25 to 40 who had recovered from COVID-19. DNA for the CDR3: TGTGCCAGCAGCCAAGTTGGGGCGACAGGGAACACTGAAGCTTTCTTT. This codes for CASSQVGATGNTEAFF.